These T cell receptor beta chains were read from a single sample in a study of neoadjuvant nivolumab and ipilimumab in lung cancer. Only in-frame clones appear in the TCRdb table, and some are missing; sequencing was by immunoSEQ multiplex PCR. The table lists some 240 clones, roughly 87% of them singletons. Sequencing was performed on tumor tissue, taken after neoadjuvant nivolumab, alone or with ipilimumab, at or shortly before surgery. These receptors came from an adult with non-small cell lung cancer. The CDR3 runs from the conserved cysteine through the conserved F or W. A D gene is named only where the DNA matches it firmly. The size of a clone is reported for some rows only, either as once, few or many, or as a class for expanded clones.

CDR3: CASREGTSSVDEQFF
DNA: TGTGCCAGCAGGGAGGGAACTAGCTCGGTCGATGAGCAGTTCTTC
J: TRBJ2-1
size: .
V: TRBV5-4
D: .

CDR3: CASSQTLENEQFF
DNA: TGCGCCAGCAGCCAGACCCTAGAGAATGAGCAGTTCTTC
J: TRBJ2-1
size: .
V: TRBV4-1
D: .

CDR3: CASSLSLGADTQYF
DNA: TGCGCCAGCAGCTTGAGCCTAGGGGCCGATACGCAGTATTTT
J: TRBJ2-3
size: .
V: TRBV5-1
D: .

CDR3: CASSFGTGLLNYGYTF
DNA: TGTGCCAGCAGCTTTGGGACAGGGCTCTTGAACTATGGCTACACCTTC
J: TRBJ1-2
size: .
V: TRBV11-2
D: TRBD1

CDR3: CASRIAGGTETQYF
DNA: TGTGCCAGCAGAATAGCGGGAGGGACAGAGACCCAGTACTTC
J: TRBJ2-5
size: .
V: TRBV2
D: TRBD2

CDR3: CASSPAGTDTQYF
DNA: TGTGCCAGCAGCCCGGCGGGGACAGATACGCAGTATTTT
J: TRBJ2-3
size: .
V: TRBV5-6
D: .

CDR3: CASRVFPSGGEQFF
DNA: TGTGCCAGCAGGGTGTTTCCCTCGGGGGGTGAGCAGTTCTTC
J: TRBJ2-1
size: .
V: TRBV27
D: TRBD2

CDR3: CASSLGGRASYEQYF
DNA: TGTGCCAGCAGCCTAGGGGGGAGGGCCTCCTACGAGCAGTACTTC
J: TRBJ2-7
size: .
V: TRBV11-2
D: .

CDR3: CASSLGPRPTYEQYF
DNA: TGTGCCAGCAGCTTAGGGCCTCGGCCGACCTACGAGCAGTACTTC
J: TRBJ2-7
size: .
V: TRBV7-8
D: .

CDR3: CASSLVVSGADTQYF
DNA: TGTGCCAGCAGCTTGGTCGTCAGCGGTGCAGATACGCAGTATTTT
J: TRBJ2-3
size: .
V: TRBV5-5
D: .

CDR3: CAKSTPLSGRRTDTQYF
DNA: TGTGCCAAAAGCACCCCCCTGAGCGGGAGACGGACAGATACGCAGTATTTT
J: TRBJ2-3
size: .
V: TRBV2
D: TRBD2

CDR3: CASSQASGRYYEQYF
DNA: TGCGCCAGCAGCCAAGCTTCCGGGAGGTACTACGAGCAGTACTTC
J: TRBJ2-7
size: .
V: TRBV4-1
D: TRBD2

CDR3: CASSRLTVANYGYTF
DNA: TGTGCCAGCAGCCGACTGACAGTAGCTAACTATGGCTACACCTTC
J: TRBJ1-2
size: .
V: TRBV11-2
D: .

CDR3: CASSLLNTGELFF
DNA: TGTGCCAGCAGTTTATTAAACACCGGGGAGCTGTTTTTT
J: TRBJ2-2
size: .
V: TRBV27
D: .

CDR3: CASSPDWTGYLETQYF
DNA: TGTGCCAGTAGTCCAGACTGGACAGGGTATTTGGAGACCCAGTACTTC
J: TRBJ2-5
size: .
V: TRBV19
D: TRBD1

CDR3: CASSEPGYVQPQHF
DNA: TGTGCCAGCAGTGAACCAGGGTATGTTCAGCCCCAGCATTTT
J: TRBJ1-5
size: .
V: TRBV25-1
D: .

CDR3: CASSYWGPSYEQYF
DNA: TGTGCCAGCAGTTATTGGGGCCCCTCCTACGAGCAGTACTTC
J: TRBJ2-7
size: .
V: TRBV6-5
D: .

CDR3: CASSYSTAALEQYF
DNA: TGTGCCAGCAGTTACTCGACTGCTGCGTTGGAGCAGTACTTC
J: TRBJ2-7
size: .
V: TRBV6-5
D: .

CDR3: CASSLGQGASNQPQHF
DNA: TGTGCCAGCAGCTTGGGACAGGGGGCGTCCAATCAGCCCCAGCATTTT
J: TRBJ1-5
size: .
V: TRBV5-6
D: TRBD1

CDR3: CASSLEGDMNTEAFF
DNA: TGTGCCAGCAGCTTAGAGGGGGACATGAACACTGAAGCTTTCTTT
J: TRBJ1-1
size: .
V: TRBV7-3
D: .

CDR3: CASSLSLRGFQETQYF
DNA: TGTGCCAGCAGCTTGAGTTTGCGGGGCTTCCAAGAGACCCAGTACTTC
J: TRBJ2-5
size: .
V: TRBV5-6
D: .

CDR3: CASSLGTANTGELFF
DNA: TGCGCCAGCAGCTTGGGGACAGCGAACACCGGGGAGCTGTTTTTT
J: TRBJ2-2
size: .
V: TRBV5-1
D: .

CDR3: CASDNRQSNYGYTF
DNA: TGTGCCAGCGATAATAGACAGTCTAACTATGGCTACACCTTC
J: TRBJ1-2
size: .
V: TRBV19
D: .

CDR3: CASSKTVTNYGYTF
DNA: TGCGCCAGCAGCAAGACCGTAACTAACTATGGCTACACCTTC
J: TRBJ1-2
size: once
V: TRBV5-1
D: .

CDR3: CASTLGASSTDTQYF
DNA: TGTGCCAGCACCCTCGGAGCGTCCAGCACAGATACGCAGTATTTT
J: TRBJ2-3
size: .
V: TRBV27
D: .

CDR3: CASSQGPSNEQFF
DNA: TGCGCCAGCAGCCAAGGTCCCAGCAATGAGCAGTTCTTC
J: TRBJ2-1
size: .
V: TRBV4-3
D: .

CDR3: CASSQDQTGYGNTIYF
DNA: TGTGCCAGCAGCCAAGATCAGACAGGGTACGGAAACACCATATATTTT
J: TRBJ1-3
size: .
V: TRBV4-2
D: TRBD1

CDR3: CASSETQGARYGYTF
DNA: TGTGCCAGTAGCGAAACACAGGGGGCGCGGTATGGCTACACCTTC
J: TRBJ1-2
size: .
V: TRBV19
D: TRBD1

CDR3: CASSPLVGYGYTF
DNA: TGTGCCAGCAGCCCCCTCGTCGGGTATGGCTACACCTTC
J: TRBJ1-2
size: .
V: TRBV7-3
D: .

CDR3: CASSLIEGEQFF
DNA: TGTGCCAGCAGCTTAATAGAAGGTGAGCAGTTCTTC
J: TRBJ2-1
size: .
V: TRBV11-3
D: .

CDR3: CASSSDKYQETQYF
DNA: TGTGCCAGCAGCTCGGACAAGTACCAAGAGACCCAGTACTTC
J: TRBJ2-5
size: .
V: TRBV5-6
D: .

CDR3: CASSPAGERTDTQYF
DNA: TGTGCCAGCAGTCCCGCAGGGGAACGCACAGATACGCAGTATTTT
J: TRBJ2-3
size: .
V: TRBV28
D: .

CDR3: CASSDSPESTEAFF
DNA: TGTGCCAGCAGTGACTCCCCGGAAAGCACTGAAGCTTTCTTT
J: TRBJ1-1
size: .
V: TRBV6-4
D: .

CDR3: CASSDTGTGELFF
DNA: TGTGCCAGCAGCGATACAGGGACCGGGGAGCTGTTTTTT
J: TRBJ2-2
size: few
V: TRBV5-4
D: .

CDR3: CASSLGGQASYEQYF
DNA: TGTGCCAGCTCACTTGGGGGACAGGCTTCCTACGAGCAGTACTTC
J: TRBJ2-7
size: .
V: TRBV18
D: TRBD1

CDR3: CASSEAGQLEAFF
DNA: TGCGCCAGCAGTGAGGCCGGACAGCTCGAAGCTTTCTTT
J: TRBJ1-1
size: .
V: TRBV10-1
D: .

CDR3: CASSRGQGVTGGANVLTF
DNA: TGTGCCAGCAGCCGCGGACAGGGCGTAACAGGGGGGGCCAACGTCCTGACTTTC
J: TRBJ2-6
size: .
V: TRBV13
D: TRBD1

CDR3: CASMTVLSTEAFF
DNA: TGCGCCAGCATGACGGTTTTGAGCACTGAAGCTTTCTTT
J: TRBJ1-1
size: .
V: TRBV10-2
D: .

CDR3: CSVGASGRAEQYF
DNA: TGCAGCGTCGGGGCCAGCGGGAGGGCCGAGCAGTACTTC
J: TRBJ2-7
size: few
V: TRBV29-1
D: TRBD2